The rows below give T cell receptor beta chains drawn from one sample of a study of T cells after yellow fever vaccination. MiXCR was run by TCRdb on the 5' RACE reads, yielding one entry per CDR3 protein. Of just over 300,000 distinct CDR3 sequences in the sample, 3.6% were seen once. Sequenced here: PBMCs, sampled on the day of the yellow fever booster vaccination. These receptors were taken from a man between 18 and 29 years old who received the YFV17D yellow fever vaccine. CDR3s include the opening cysteine and the closing phenylalanine or tryptophan. The order of the fields is CDR3 length, D gene, J gene, V gene, CDR3 protein. The D gene is left open where the match is weak.

15,-,TRBJ1-1,TRBV7-2,CASSDPRRMNTEAFF
16,-,TRBJ2-3,TRBV5-5,CASSLFGGRRRDTQYF
15,TRBD1,TRBJ2-1,TRBV5-3,CARSIPGQGYNEQFF
15,-,TRBJ2-1,TRBV9,CASSVAVNDYNEQFF
15,-,TRBJ2-7,TRBV21-1,CASSPRGQPQSEQYF
13,-,TRBJ2-5,TRBV2,CAIRTPLQETQYF
14,TRBD1,TRBJ2-7,TRBV6-5,CASSYSQGAYEQYF
15,-,TRBJ2-2,TRBV9,CASSEMGMFGGELFF
12,-,TRBJ2-1,TRBV11-3,CASSLSPSEQFF
16,TRBD2,TRBJ2-3,TRBV29-1,CSVETSRSLYTDTQYF
16,TRBD2,TRBJ2-1,TRBV7-2,CASSLTSGVSYNEQFF
13,TRBD1,TRBJ2-3,TRBV20-1,CSAVTGGTDTQYF
13,TRBD1,TRBJ1-3,TRBV10-2,CASTDRAGNTIYF
15,-,TRBJ2-3,TRBV5-1,CASSLEAKSTDTQYF
13,-,TRBJ1-1,TRBV6-4,CASSVSINTEAFF
17,TRBD2,TRBJ2-1,TRBV7-3,CASSLTVGLAGTYEQFF
15,-,TRBJ2-2,TRBV7-9,CASSLRRGNTGELFF
13,-,TRBJ1-1,TRBV29-1,CSVERGINTEAFF
14,-,TRBJ1-1,TRBV2,CASNQQGLNTEAFF
13,-,TRBJ2-3,TRBV19,CASSPSSENTQYF
14,-,TRBJ2-5,TRBV5-1,CASSRIPHQETQYF
13,-,TRBJ1-1,TRBV7-2,CASSFRASDEAFF
15,TRBD1,TRBJ2-1,TRBV7-2,CASSLATGVVNEQFF
15,-,TRBJ2-3,TRBV5-4,CASSLVGTEADTQYF
11,-,TRBJ1-2,TRBV20-1,CSARQQNGYTF
14,-,TRBJ2-5,TRBV20-1,CSARPGLYQETQYF
21,TRBD1,TRBJ2-5,TRBV7-9,CASSYPSSGTGDLIIQETQYF
15,TRBD1,TRBJ1-5,TRBV12-3/TRBV12-4,CASTTTGTGAQPQHF
14,-,TRBJ2-7,TRBV19,CASRATGLSYEQYF
13,-,TRBJ1-1,TRBV20-1,CSALTDFNSEAFF
14,-,TRBJ2-1,TRBV12-3/TRBV12-4,CASSYTGTGYEQFF
15,TRBD1,TRBJ2-7,TRBV5-1,CASSLGQTSNYEQYF
14,TRBD1,TRBJ1-4,TRBV20-1,CSARARGLGEKLFF
14,-,TRBJ1-1,TRBV6-1,CASSESGWGTEAFF
17,TRBD1,TRBJ1-2,TRBV20-1,CSASRYRTGELHNGYTF
14,-,TRBJ1-5,TRBV20-1,CSAQQGPLDQPQHF
14,-,TRBJ2-7,TRBV4-3,CASSQEIRGREQYF
15,-,TRBJ1-6,TRBV7-2,CASSPGSVVGSPLHF
16,TRBD1,TRBJ2-7,TRBV5-6,CASREARTGLPYEQYF
15,-,TRBJ2-1,TRBV5-1,CASSLGGYSYNEQFF
16,TRBD2,TRBJ2-3,TRBV9,CASSGDSGGVTDTQYF
15,TRBD1,TRBJ2-7,TRBV7-2,CASSPTGTGIDEQYF
15,TRBD1,TRBJ2-5,TRBV4-3,CASSQDFRGQETQYF
11,-,TRBJ2-5,TRBV20-1,CSARAKETQYF
14,TRBD1,TRBJ2-7,TRBV4-3,CASSQGTGPYEQYF
15,TRBD1,TRBJ1-1,TRBV29-1,CSVEGNRGPNTEAFF
13,-,TRBJ1-2,TRBV7-9,CASSLDAGDGYTF
14,TRBD2,TRBJ2-7,TRBV7-2,CASSLRGASYEQYF
18,TRBD2,TRBJ2-3,TRBV11-2,CASSLGRPTAGDTDTQYF
13,-,TRBJ2-5,TRBV7-2,CASIRTPQETQYF
14,-,TRBJ1-1,TRBV29-1,CSVEEGGLGTEAFF
14,-,TRBJ1-1,TRBV7-8,CASSPRTLNTEAFF
17,TRBD1,TRBJ2-2,TRBV9,CASSVHKDRVHTGELFF
15,TRBD1,TRBJ1-2,TRBV24-1,CATSDPDRGPYGYTF
13,-,TRBJ1-3,TRBV9,CASSPLSGNTIYF
16,TRBD1,TRBJ1-3,TRBV20-1,CSASRDSRSSGNTIYF
21,-,TRBJ1-4,TRBV7-3,CASSLNLPPATDPLFNEKLFF